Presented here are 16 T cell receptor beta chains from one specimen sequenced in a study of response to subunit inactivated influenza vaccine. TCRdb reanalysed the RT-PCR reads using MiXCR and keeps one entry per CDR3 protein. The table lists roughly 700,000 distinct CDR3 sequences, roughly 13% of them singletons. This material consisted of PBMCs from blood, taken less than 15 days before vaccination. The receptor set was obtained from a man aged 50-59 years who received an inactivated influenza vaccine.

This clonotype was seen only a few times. The CDR3 DNA reads as TGTGCCAGCAACACGAGGGGTGATTCACCCCTCCACTTT. It encodes CASNTRGDSPLHF. The chain is built from TRBV6-1 and TRBJ1-6; a possible D gene is TRBD1 (5 bases). The CDR3 loop spans 13 amino acids. Germline CDR1 reads MNHNS; CDR2 reads SASEGT. V lost 7 bases, J lost 8 bases, and 12 bases lay in between.

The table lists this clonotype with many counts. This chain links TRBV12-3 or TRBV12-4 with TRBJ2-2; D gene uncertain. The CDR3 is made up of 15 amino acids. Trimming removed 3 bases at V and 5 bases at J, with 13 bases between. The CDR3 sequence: CASSFRLGGTGELFF. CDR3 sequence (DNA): TGTGCCAGCAGTTTCCGTCTAGGTGGGACCGGGGAGCTGTTTTTT.

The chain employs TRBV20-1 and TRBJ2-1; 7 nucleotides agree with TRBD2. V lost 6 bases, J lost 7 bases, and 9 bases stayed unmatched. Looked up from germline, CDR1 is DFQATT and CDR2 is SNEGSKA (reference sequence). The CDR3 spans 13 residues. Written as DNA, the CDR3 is TGCAGTGCCAATGGACTAGTTGGTAATGAGCAGTTCTTC. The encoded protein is CSANGLVGNEQFF.

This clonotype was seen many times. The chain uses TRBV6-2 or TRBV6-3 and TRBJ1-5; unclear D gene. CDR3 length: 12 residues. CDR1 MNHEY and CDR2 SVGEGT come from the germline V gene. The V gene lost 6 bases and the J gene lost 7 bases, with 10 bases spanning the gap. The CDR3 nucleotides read TGTGCCAGCAGCCGCCTGGAACAGCCCCAGCATTTT. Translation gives CASSRLEQPQHF.

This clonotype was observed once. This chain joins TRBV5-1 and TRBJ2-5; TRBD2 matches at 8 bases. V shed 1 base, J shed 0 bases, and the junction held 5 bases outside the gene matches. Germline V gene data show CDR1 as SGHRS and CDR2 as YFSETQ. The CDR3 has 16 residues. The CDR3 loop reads CASSLMSGGYQETQYF. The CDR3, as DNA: TGCGCCAGCAGCTTGATGTCGGGAGGGTACCAAGAGACCCAGTACTTC.

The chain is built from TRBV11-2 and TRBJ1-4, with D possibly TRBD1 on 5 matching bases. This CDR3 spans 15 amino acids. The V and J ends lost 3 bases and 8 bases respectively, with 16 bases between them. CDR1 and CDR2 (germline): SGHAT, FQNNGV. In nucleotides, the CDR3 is TGTGCCAGCAGCTTTATCACAGGTCTTCGGGAAAAACTGTTTTTT. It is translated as CASSFITGLREKLFF.

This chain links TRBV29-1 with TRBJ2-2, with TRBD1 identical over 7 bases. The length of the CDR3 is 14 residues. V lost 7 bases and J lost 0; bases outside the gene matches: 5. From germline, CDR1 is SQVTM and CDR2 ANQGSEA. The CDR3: CSARDSTNTGELFF. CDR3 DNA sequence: TGCAGCGCACGGGACAGCACGAACACCGGGGAGCTGTTTTTT.

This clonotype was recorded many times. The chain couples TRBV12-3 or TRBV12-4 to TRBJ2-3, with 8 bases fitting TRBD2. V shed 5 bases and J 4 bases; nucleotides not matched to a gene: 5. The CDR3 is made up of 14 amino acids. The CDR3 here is CASSPGLASDTQYF. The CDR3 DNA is TGTGCCAGCAGTCCCGGACTAGCCTCAGATACGCAGTATTTT.

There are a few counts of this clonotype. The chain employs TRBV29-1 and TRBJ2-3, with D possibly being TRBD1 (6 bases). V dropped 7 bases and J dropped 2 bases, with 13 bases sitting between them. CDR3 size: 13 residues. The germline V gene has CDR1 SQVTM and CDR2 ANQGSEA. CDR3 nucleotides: TGCAGCGCCATGGACAGATACACAGATACGCAGTATTTT. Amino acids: CSAMDRYTDTQYF.

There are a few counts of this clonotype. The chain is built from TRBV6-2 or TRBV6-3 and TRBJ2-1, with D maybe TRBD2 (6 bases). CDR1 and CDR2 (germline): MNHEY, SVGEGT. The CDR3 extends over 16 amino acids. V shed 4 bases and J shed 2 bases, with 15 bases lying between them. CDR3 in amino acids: CASSFGVAGTYNEQFF. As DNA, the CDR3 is TGTGCCAGCAGTTTTGGAGTGGCGGGGACCTACAATGAGCAGTTCTTC.

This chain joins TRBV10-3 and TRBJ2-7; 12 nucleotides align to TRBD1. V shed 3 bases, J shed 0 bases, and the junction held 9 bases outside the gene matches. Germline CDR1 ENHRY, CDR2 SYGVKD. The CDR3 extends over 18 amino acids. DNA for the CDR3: TGTGCCATCAGTGATAGAGGGACAGGGGGCCGGGACTCCTACGAGCAGTACTTC. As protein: CAISDRGTGGRDSYEQYF.

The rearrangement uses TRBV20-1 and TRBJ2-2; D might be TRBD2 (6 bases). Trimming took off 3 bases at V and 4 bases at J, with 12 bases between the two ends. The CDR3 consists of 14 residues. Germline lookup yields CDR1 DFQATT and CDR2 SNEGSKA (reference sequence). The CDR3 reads CSASRLAFTGELFF. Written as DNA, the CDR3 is TGCAGTGCTAGTCGGCTAGCGTTCACCGGGGAGCTGTTTTTT.

CDR3: CASSTGLAGLQETQYF. The CDR3 bases are TGTGCCAGCAGCACCGGACTAGCGGGCCTACAAGAGACCCAGTACTTC. J is TRBJ2-5 and V is TRBV5-4; 11 bases are shared with TRBD2. This CDR3 region has 16 residues. In germline, CDR1 is SGHNT, CDR2 YYREEE (reference sequence). V trimming: 4 bases; J trimming: 2 bases; junction bases outside the gene matches: 7.

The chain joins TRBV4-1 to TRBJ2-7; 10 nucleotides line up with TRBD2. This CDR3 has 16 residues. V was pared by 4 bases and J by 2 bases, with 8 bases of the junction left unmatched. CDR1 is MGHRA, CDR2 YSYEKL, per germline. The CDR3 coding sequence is TGCGCCAGCAGCCCATCAGCTAGCGGGGGTCCCTACGAGCAGTACTTC. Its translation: CASSPSASGGPYEQYF.

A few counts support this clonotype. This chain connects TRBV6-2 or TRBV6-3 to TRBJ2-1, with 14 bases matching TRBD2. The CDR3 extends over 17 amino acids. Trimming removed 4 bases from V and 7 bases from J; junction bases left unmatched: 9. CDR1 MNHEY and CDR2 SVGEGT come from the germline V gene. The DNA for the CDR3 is TGTGCCAGCAGTTCCTGGCGACTAGCGGGAGGGTTTAATGAGCAGTTCTTC. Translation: CASSSWRLAGGFNEQFF.

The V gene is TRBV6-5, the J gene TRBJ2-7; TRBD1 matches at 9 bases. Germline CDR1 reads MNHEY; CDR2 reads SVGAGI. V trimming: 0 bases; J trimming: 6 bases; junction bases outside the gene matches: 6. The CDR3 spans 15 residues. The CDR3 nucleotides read TGTGCCAGCAGTTACTCCGGGACAGGGTACCGCGAGCAGTACTTC. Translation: CASSYSGTGYREQYF.